This T cell receptor beta chain was obtained from a study of cytomegalovirus exposure and HLA in healthy donors. For this clone: Its antigen is undetermined.

General observations from the study: Rarity held for most TCR sequences, but there were some public TCRs that occurred in many donors. An analysis was carried out later, and it reportedly showed fewer N-insertions in an Asian-associated ancestry cluster than the approximately 710-donor mean. As immune exposure information, only CMV serostatus was available. An analysis done earlier found most TCR beta V segments productive about 87% or about 30% of the time.

The CDR3 covers 15 residues. Germline V gene data show CDR1 as MGHRA and CDR2 as YSYEKL. Unmatched junction bases numbered 8, after V lost 2 bases and J lost 4 bases. Vbeta (60) and Jbeta (13) primers were used in the PCR. Repertoires were generated with immunoSEQ multiplex PCR, while TCRdb's copy carries only in-frame clones and drops some. The repertoire consists of 100,000 to 150,000 clones, with over 60% occurring once and the leading ten covering about 1%. The specimen was PBMCs. The TCR originated in a woman between 55 and 75 years old in good health and CMV-seronegative. The rearrangement links TRBV4-1 to TRBJ2-7, with TRBD2 matching 7 bases. CDR3 bases: TGCGCCAGCAGCCAAAGGTGGGGGGGACTGTACGAGCAGTACTTC. It yields the protein CASSQRWGGLYEQYF.